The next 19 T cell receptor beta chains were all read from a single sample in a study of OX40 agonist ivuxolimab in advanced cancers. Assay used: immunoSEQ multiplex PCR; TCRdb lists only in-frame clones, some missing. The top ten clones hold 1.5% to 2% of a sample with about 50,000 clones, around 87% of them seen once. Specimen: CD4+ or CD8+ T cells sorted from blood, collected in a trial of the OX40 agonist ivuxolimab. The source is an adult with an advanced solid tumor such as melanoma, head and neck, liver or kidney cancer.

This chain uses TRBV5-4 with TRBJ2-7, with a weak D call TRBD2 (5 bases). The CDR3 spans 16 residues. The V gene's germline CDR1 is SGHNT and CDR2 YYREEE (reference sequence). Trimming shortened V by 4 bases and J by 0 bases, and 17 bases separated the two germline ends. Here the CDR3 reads CASSRGGGEFSYEQYF. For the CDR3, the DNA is TGTGCCAGCAGCCGCGGTGGAGGAGAATTCTCCTACGAGCAGTACTTC. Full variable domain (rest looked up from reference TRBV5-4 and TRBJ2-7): ETGVTQSPTHLIKTRGQQVTLRCSSQSGHNTVSWYQQALGQGPQFIFQYYREEENGRGNFPPRFSGLQFPNYSSELNVNALELDDSALYLCASSRGGGEFSYEQYFGPGTRLTVT.

This CDR3 is CASSSLAGEETQYF. CDR3 nucleotides: TGTGCCAGCAGCTCACTAGCGGGGGAAGAGACCCAGTACTTC. This rearrangement joins TRBV7-3 to TRBJ2-5; 11 nucleotides match TRBD2. CDR3 length: 14 amino acids. After removal of 4 bases from V and 3 bases from J, the junction contained 1 base not matched to a gene. Germline lookup yields CDR1 SGHTA and CDR2 FQGTGA.

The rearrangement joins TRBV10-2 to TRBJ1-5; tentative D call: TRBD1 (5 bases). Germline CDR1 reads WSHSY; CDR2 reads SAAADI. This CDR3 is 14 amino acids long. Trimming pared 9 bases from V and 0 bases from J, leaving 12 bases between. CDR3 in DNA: TGCGCCAGTAGGGGTGGTGATAGCAATCAGCCCCAGCATTTT. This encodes CASRGGDSNQPQHF.

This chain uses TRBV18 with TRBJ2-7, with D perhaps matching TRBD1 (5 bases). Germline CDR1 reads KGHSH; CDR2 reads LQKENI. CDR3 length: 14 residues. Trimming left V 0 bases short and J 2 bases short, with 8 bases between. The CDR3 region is CASSPPDSPYEQYF. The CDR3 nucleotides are TGTGCCAGCTCACCACCCGACAGTCCCTACGAGCAGTACTTC.

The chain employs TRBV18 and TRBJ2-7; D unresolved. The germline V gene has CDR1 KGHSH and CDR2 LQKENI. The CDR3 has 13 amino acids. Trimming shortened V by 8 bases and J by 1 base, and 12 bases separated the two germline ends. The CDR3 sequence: CASVGYNSYEQYF. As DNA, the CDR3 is TGTGCCAGCGTAGGGTACAATTCCTACGAGCAGTACTTC.

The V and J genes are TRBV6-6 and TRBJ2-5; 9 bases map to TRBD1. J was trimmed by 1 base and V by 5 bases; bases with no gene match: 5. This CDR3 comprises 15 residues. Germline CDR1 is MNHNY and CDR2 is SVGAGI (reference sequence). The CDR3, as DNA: TGTGCCAGCAGTATCCGGGACAGGGCCCAAGAGACCCAGTACTTC. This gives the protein CASSIRDRAQETQYF.

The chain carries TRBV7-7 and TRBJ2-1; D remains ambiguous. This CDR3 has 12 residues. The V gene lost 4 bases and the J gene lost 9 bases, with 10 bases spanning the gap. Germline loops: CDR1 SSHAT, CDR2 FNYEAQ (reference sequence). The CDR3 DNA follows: TGTGCCAGCAGCTCGGCCAGTAGTGAGCAGTTCTTC. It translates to CASSSASSEQFF.

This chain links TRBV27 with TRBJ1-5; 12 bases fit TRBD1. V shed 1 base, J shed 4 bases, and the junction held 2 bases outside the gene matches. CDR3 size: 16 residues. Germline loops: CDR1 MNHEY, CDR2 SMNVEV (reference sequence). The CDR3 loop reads CASSLLGQGANQPQHF. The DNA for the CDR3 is TGTGCCAGCAGTTTATTGGGACAGGGGGCTAATCAGCCCCAGCATTTT.

The CDR3 spells CASIPQANYGYTF. CDR3 nucleotides: TGTGCCAGCATCCCCCAGGCTAACTATGGCTACACCTTC. J is TRBJ1-2 and V is TRBV2; D remains unclear. Germline V gene lookup returns CDR1 SNHLY and CDR2 FYNNEI. Deletions cut 7 bases from V and 0 bases from J, with 9 bases between. The length of the CDR3 is 13 residues.

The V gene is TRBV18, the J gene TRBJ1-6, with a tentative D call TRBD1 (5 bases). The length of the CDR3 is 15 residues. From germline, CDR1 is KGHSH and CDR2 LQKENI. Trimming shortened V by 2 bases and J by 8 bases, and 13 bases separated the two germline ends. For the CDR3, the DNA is TGTGCCAGCTCACCAAATCGGGGGGAGCATTCACCCCTCCACTTT. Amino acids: CASSPNRGEHSPLHF.

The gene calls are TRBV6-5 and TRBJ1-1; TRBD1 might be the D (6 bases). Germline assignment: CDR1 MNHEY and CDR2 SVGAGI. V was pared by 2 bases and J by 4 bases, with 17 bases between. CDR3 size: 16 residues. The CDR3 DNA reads TGTGCCAGCAGTTACGACCGAGGGGGTACCACCACTGAAGCTTTCTTT. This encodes CASSYDRGGTTTEAFF.

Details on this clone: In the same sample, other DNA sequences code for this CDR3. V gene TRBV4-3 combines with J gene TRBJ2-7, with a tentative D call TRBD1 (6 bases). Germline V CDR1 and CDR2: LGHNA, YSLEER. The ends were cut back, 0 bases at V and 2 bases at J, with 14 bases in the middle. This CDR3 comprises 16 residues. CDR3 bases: TGCGCCAGCAGCCAAGATCGCAGGGGCACCGCCTACGAGCAGTACTTC. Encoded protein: CASSQDRRGTAYEQYF.

CDR3: CASLRDSVYNEQFF. CDR3 bases: TGCGCCAGCCTTCGGGACAGCGTCTACAATGAGCAGTTCTTC. The chain employs TRBV10-2 and TRBJ2-1, with 7 bases aligning to TRBD1. Losses at the gene ends were 8 bases for V and 3 bases for J; bases not matched to a gene: 7. From germline, CDR1 is WSHSY and CDR2 SAAADI. The CDR3 has 14 amino acids.

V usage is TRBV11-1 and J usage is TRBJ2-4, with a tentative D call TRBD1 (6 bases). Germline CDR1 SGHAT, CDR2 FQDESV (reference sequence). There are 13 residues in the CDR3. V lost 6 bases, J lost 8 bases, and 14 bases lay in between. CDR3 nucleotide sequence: TGTGCCAGCAGACCTGACCAGGGGCACATTCAGTACTTC. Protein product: CASRPDQGHIQYF. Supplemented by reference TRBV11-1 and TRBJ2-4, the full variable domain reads EAEVAQSPRYKITEKSQAVAFWCDPISGHATLYWYRQILGQGPELLVQFQDESVVDDSQLPKDRFSAERLKGVDSTLKIQPAELGDSAMYLCASRPDQGHIQYFGAGTRLSVL.

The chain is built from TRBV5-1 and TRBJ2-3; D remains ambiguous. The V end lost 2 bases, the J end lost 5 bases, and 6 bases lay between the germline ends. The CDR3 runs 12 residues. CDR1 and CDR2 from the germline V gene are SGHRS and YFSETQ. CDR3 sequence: CASSLTEDTQYF. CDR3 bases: TGCGCCAGCAGCTTAACGGAAGATACGCAGTATTTT.

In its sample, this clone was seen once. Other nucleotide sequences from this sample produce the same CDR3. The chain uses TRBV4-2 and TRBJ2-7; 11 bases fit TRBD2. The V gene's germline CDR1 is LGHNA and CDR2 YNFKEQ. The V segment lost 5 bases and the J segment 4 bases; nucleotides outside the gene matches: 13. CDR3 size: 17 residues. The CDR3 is CASSFPGASGRRYEQYF. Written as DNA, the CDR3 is TGTGCCAGCAGCTTCCCGGGAGCTAGCGGGAGGAGGTACGAGCAGTACTTC.

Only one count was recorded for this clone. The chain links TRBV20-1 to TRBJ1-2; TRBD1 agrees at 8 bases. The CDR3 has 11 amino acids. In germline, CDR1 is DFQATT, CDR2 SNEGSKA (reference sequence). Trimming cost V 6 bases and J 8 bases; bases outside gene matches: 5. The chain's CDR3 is CSAQTGVGYTF. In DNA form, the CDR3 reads TGCAGTGCACAGACAGGGGTCGGCTACACCTTC.

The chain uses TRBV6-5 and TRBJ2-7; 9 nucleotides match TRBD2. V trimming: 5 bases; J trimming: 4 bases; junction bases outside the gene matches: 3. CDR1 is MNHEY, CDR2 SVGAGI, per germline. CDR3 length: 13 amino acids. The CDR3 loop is CASSQGLAYEQYF. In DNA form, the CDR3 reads TGTGCCAGCAGTCAGGGACTAGCTTACGAGCAGTACTTC.

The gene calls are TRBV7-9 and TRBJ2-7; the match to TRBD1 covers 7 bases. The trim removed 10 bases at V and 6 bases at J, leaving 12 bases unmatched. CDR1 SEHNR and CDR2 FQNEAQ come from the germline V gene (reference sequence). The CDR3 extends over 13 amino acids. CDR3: CATSDRVGLEQYF. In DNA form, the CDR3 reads TGTGCCACCTCAGACAGGGTAGGTCTCGAGCAGTACTTC. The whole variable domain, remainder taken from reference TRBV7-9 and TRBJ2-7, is DTGVSQNPRHKITKRGQNVTFRCDPISEHNRLYWYRQTLGQGPEFLTYFQNEAQLEKSRLLSDRFSAERPKGSFSTLEIQRTEQGDSAMYLCATSDRVGLEQYFGPGTRLTVT.